The present TCR delta chain was sequenced within a study of γδ T cells in repeated Plasmodium falciparum infection. The CDR3 length is 24 residues. Germline loops: CDR1 TSWWSYY, CDR2 QGS. Unmatched junction bases numbered 24, after V lost 1 base and J lost 0 bases. TCRdb processed the multiplex PCR reads again with the CATT caller. The data contain under 60,000 delta-chain clones, about 1.5% of them seen just once; the ten biggest clones take up about 8.6%. This clone was seen ten or more times. Bulk repertoires came from Vgamma9/Vdelta2+ or Vdelta2-negative gammadelta T cells flow-sorted from PBMC. The chain links TRDV1 to TRDJ1, with TRDD3 identical over 12 bases. This receptor was obtained from a pool of human donors (malaria-infected and uninfected, not separated). The sequencing input was gamma-delta T cells from blood. DNA of the CDR3: TGTGCTCTTGGGGAACGGGCGGTAAGGAACCTAGGCCTACTGGGGGATACTTACACCGATAAACTCATCTTT. It codes for CALGERAVRNLGLLGDTYTDKLIF.